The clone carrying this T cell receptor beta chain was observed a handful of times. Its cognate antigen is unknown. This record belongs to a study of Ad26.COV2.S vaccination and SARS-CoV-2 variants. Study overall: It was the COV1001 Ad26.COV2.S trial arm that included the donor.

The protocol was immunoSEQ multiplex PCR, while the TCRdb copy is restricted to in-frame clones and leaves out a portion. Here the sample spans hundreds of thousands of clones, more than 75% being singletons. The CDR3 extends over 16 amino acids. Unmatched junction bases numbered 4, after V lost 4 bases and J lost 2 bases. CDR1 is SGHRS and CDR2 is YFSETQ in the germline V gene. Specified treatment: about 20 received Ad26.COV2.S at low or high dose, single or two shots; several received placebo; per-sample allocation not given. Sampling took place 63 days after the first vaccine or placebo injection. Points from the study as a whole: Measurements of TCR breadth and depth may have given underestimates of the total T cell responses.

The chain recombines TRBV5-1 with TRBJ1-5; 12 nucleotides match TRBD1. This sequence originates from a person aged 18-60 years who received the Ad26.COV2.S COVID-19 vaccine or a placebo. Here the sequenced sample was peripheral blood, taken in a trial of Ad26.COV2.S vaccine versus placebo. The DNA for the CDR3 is TGCGCCAGCAGCGCCGGGACAGGGGGCGGCAATCAGCCCCAGCATTTT. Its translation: CASSAGTGGGNQPQHF.